These T cell receptor beta chains were read from a single sample in a study of cytomegalovirus exposure and HLA in healthy donors. TCRdb's table, derived via immunoSEQ multiplex PCR, lists solely in-frame clones and lacks some. The sample records some 32,000 clones, about 86% being singletons. Sequenced sample: PBMCs. The receptors were gathered from a boy younger than 18 in good health and CMV-seronegative. CDR3s include the opening cysteine and the closing phenylalanine or tryptophan. Fields, in order: clone size, J gene, D gene, V gene, CDR3 DNA, CDR3 protein. The D gene is left open where the match is weak. Clone size is given for some rows only: seen once, a few or many times, or a class if the clone is expanded.

size: NA
J: TRBJ2-5
D: NA
V: TRBV5-4
DNA: TGTGCCAGCAGCTTGGGCGGCGCAATCCAACAAGAGACCCAGTACTTC
CDR3: CASSLGGAIQQETQYF

size: NA
J: TRBJ2-1
D: TRBD1
V: TRBV29-1
DNA: TGCAGCGGTAACAGGGGCGATGAGCAGTTCTTC
CDR3: CSGNRGDEQFF

size: NA
J: TRBJ1-5
D: TRBD1
V: TRBV30
DNA: TGTGCCTGGAACACAGGGGGTAATCAGCCCCAGCATTTT
CDR3: CAWNTGGNQPQHF

size: NA
J: TRBJ1-2
D: NA
V: TRBV2
DNA: TGTGCCAGCAGTGAAAGCGGGGGCCGTGGCTACACCTTC
CDR3: CASSESGGRGYTF

size: NA
J: TRBJ1-1
D: TRBD1
V: TRBV11-2
DNA: TGTGCCAGCAGGGACTCCTTCGACAGGGGGACTGAAGCTTTCTTT
CDR3: CASRDSFDRGTEAFF

size: NA
J: TRBJ2-5
D: TRBD2
V: TRBV6-6
DNA: TGTGCCAGCAGTGGGACTAGCGGGGTATCAGAGACCCAGTACTTC
CDR3: CASSGTSGVSETQYF

size: NA
J: TRBJ2-1
D: TRBD1
V: TRBV9
DNA: TGTGCCAGCAGCTCCCGAAGGGACAGGGGCCTTTTGTACAATGAGCAGTTCTTC
CDR3: CASSSRRDRGLLYNEQFF

size: NA
J: TRBJ1-5
D: TRBD1
V: TRBV4-1
DNA: TGCGCCAGCAGCCAAGACAGGGGGATTCAGCCCCAGCATTTT
CDR3: CASSQDRGIQPQHF

size: once
J: TRBJ1-6
D: NA
V: TRBV6-6
DNA: TGTGCCAGCAAAGACGCAGGAAACTATAATTCACCCCTCCACTTT
CDR3: CASKDAGNYNSPLHF

size: NA
J: TRBJ1-5
D: TRBD1
V: TRBV10-3
DNA: TGTGCCATCAGTGAGTCTACGGGACAGGGGGGAAATCAGCCCCAGCATTTT
CDR3: CAISESTGQGGNQPQHF

size: NA
J: TRBJ2-3
D: TRBD1
V: TRBV5-1
DNA: TGCGCCAGTACGACAGGGGGCACAGATACGCAGTATTTT
CDR3: CASTTGGTDTQYF

size: NA
J: TRBJ2-2
D: NA
V: TRBV28
DNA: TGTGCCAGCAGTTTAGCAGGGTACACCGGGGAGCTGTTTTTT
CDR3: CASSLAGYTGELFF

size: NA
J: TRBJ2-7
D: NA
V: TRBV28
DNA: TGTGCCAGCAGAGGGGGGACAGTTCCCTACGAGCAGTACTTC
CDR3: CASRGGTVPYEQYF

size: NA
J: TRBJ1-4
D: TRBD1
V: TRBV27
DNA: TGTGCCAGCAGTTTAAGCCGACAGGGAAATGAAAAACTGTTTTTT
CDR3: CASSLSRQGNEKLFF

size: once
J: TRBJ2-7
D: NA
V: TRBV5-4
DNA: TGTGCCAGCAGCTTAGGAGGGGGGGCTACCTACGAGCAGTACTTC
CDR3: CASSLGGGATYEQYF

size: NA
J: TRBJ2-3
D: TRBD2
V: TRBV4-2
DNA: TGTGCCAGCAGCGAACTCCCTAGCGGGAGCTACACAGATACGCAGTATTTT
CDR3: CASSELPSGSYTDTQYF

size: NA
J: TRBJ1-2
D: NA
V: TRBV29-1
DNA: TGCAGCGTTGTAGTCGGGGACTATGGCTACACCTTC
CDR3: CSVVVGDYGYTF

size: NA
J: TRBJ2-1
D: TRBD2
V: TRBV27
DNA: TGTGCCAGCAGTTTTCTGGCTAGCGGGGGGCCCAATGAGCAGTTCTTC
CDR3: CASSFLASGGPNEQFF

size: NA
J: TRBJ1-2
D: TRBD1
V: TRBV7-8
DNA: TGTGCCAGCAGCCCGACGGACAGGGACTATGGCTACACCTTC
CDR3: CASSPTDRDYGYTF

size: NA
J: TRBJ2-4
D: TRBD1
V: TRBV7-6
DNA: TGTGCCAGCAGCTTAGGGGGACAGCAAAACATTCAGTACTTC
CDR3: CASSLGGQQNIQYF

size: NA
J: TRBJ2-1
D: TRBD1
V: TRBV5-8
DNA: TGTGCCAGCAGCTTGGCTACAGGGGATTCGCAGTTCTTC
CDR3: CASSLATGDSQFF

size: NA
J: TRBJ2-1
D: TRBD1
V: TRBV5-1
DNA: TGCGCCAGCAGAGCGGGACAGGGTTCTATTTACAATGAGCAGTTCTTC
CDR3: CASRAGQGSIYNEQFF

size: NA
J: TRBJ2-3
D: TRBD1
V: TRBV11-1
DNA: TGTGCCAGCAGCTTCGACAGGGGCGCAGATACGCAGTATTTT
CDR3: CASSFDRGADTQYF